Below are 20 T cell receptor beta chains sequenced from a single sample in a study of shared clonotypes between healthy human individuals (TCRdb year 2020). Library construction relied on the immunoSEQ multiplex PCR assay. The table comes from immuneACCESS by way of TCRdb, which keeps in-frame sequences with V and J called. Part of the clones is missing from these tables; in studies checked, under half for an unresolved V gene and the rest for unknown reasons. The sample table contains fewer than 150,000 clones; only one count was recorded for about 67% of them. About 22% of the sample is held by the ten biggest clonotypes. Sequencing was carried out using memory CD8+ T cells sorted from blood. What the cell subset or site label conveys for this sample: CD45RO+ cells pooled with CCR7-negative TemRA cells. These receptors originate from a woman younger than 45 in good health.

This clone was seen more than once but under ten times. The chain employs TRBV4-1 and TRBJ2-1; 11 bases are shared with TRBD2. The CDR3 loop spans 17 amino acids. Germline values: CDR1 MGHRA, CDR2 YSYEKL. V gave up 6 bases and J gave up 9 bases; unmatched junction bases: 16. This CDR3 reads CASRGGVTSGIRGEQFF. The CDR3 region has the DNA TGCGCCAGCAGGGGAGGGGTGACTAGCGGGATTCGGGGTGAGCAGTTCTTC.

The chain links TRBV5-8 to TRBJ2-7; D is unclear. The germline V gene encodes CDR1 SGHTS and CDR2 YDEGEE. The V gene lost 4 bases and the J gene lost 1 base, with 15 bases spanning the gap. The CDR3 contains 15 residues. The CDR3 DNA sequence: TGTGCCAGCAGCATTCCTGGGTCGCAATCCTACGAGCAGTACTTC. Translated: CASSIPGSQSYEQYF.

This clone showed up just a few times. This chain uses TRBV9 with TRBJ2-3; 8 bases are shared with TRBD2. V shed 4 bases, J shed 2 bases, and the junction held 6 bases outside the gene matches. This CDR3 is 15 amino acids long. Germline values: CDR1 SGDLS, CDR2 YYNGEE. In nucleotides, the CDR3 is TGTGCCAGCAGCCTAACTAGCGGCCCCACAGATACGCAGTATTTT. This gives the protein CASSLTSGPTDTQYF.

This clone was detected ten times or more. V usage is TRBV28 and J usage is TRBJ2-7; maybe TRBD2 (5 bases). CDR3 length equals 14 residues. The germline V gene has CDR1 MDHEN and CDR2 SYDVKM. Trimming stripped 4 bases from V and 6 bases from J, with 16 bases between. The chain's CDR3 is CASSSFRGIGEQYF. The DNA for the CDR3 is TGTGCCAGCAGTTCCTTTCGGGGAATCGGCGAGCAGTACTTC.

The V and J genes are TRBV10-3 and TRBJ2-1; 12 bases fit TRBD2. Germline V gene sequence: CDR1 ENHRY, CDR2 SYGVKD. This CDR3 has 14 residues. The ends lost 10 bases at V and 6 bases at J; junction bases unmatched: 7. The CDR3 DNA reads TGTGCCACCGCACTAGCGGGAGGTGGCAATGAGCAGTTCTTC. Its protein is CATALAGGGNEQFF.

This chain links TRBV15 with TRBJ2-1, with 8 bases lining up with TRBD2. The germline CDR1 and CDR2 sequences are LNHNV and YYDKDF (reference sequence). V shed 0 bases and J 8 bases; nucleotides not matched to a gene: 9. The CDR3 is 16 residues long. The chain's CDR3 is CATSRDRAGVGDEQFF. For the CDR3, the DNA is TGTGCCACCAGCAGAGATCGAGCGGGAGTCGGGGATGAGCAGTTCTTC.

Here the CDR3 reads CASRSAPLFTGEQFF. CDR3 nucleotides: TGTGCCAGCAGATCCGCGCCGCTCTTCACAGGTGAGCAGTTCTTC. The chain combines TRBV7-7 with TRBJ2-1, with TRBD1 as a possible D gene (5 bases). There are 15 residues in the CDR3. The V and J ends lost 6 bases and 9 bases respectively, with 21 bases between them. In germline, CDR1 is SSHAT, CDR2 FNYEAQ (reference sequence).

This sequence joins TRBV25-1 and TRBJ2-7; maybe TRBD1 (6 bases). V shed 4 bases and J shed 9 bases, with 16 bases lying between them. The CDR3 consists of 13 residues. Germline CDR1 and CDR2: MGHDK and SYGVNS. As DNA, the CDR3 is TGTGCCAGCAGTGGAGACTACAGGGACCGGCAGTACTTC. It specifies CASSGDYRDRQYF.

The chain couples TRBV9 to TRBJ1-2; D remains unclear. The CDR3 sequence is 16 residues long. Germline CDR1 and CDR2: SGDLS and YYNGEE. V lost 4 bases and J lost 4, with 20 bases in between. CDR3 region: CASSPSGYRLLYGYTF. CDR3 DNA sequence: TGTGCCAGCAGCCCATCTGGGTATAGGCTGCTCTATGGCTACACCTTC. Full variable domain (rest looked up from reference TRBV9 and TRBJ1-2): DSGVTQTPKHLITATGQRVTLRCSPRSGDLSVYWYQQSLDQGLQFLIQYYNGEERAKGNILERFSAQQFPDLHSELNLSSLELGDSALYFCASSPSGYRLLYGYTFGSGTRLTVV.

This chain connects TRBV5-1 to TRBJ2-1; D is uncertain. The CDR3 loop spans 17 amino acids. The germline gives CDR1 SGHRS, CDR2 YFSETQ. V was shortened by 1 base and J by 10 bases, with 24 bases between the two germline ends. The CDR3 protein is CASSLPPVWSARPEQFF. The CDR3 DNA follows: TGCGCCAGCAGCTTGCCTCCTGTGTGGAGCGCAAGACCGGAGCAGTTCTTC. Combining the CDR3 with reference TRBV5-1 and TRBJ2-1 gives the whole variable domain KAGVTQTPRYLIKTRGQQVTLSCSPISGHRSVSWYQQTPGQGLQFLFEYFSETQRNKGNFPGRFSGRQFSNSRSEMNVSTLELGDSALYLCASSLPPVWSARPEQFFGPGTRLTVL.

The chain is built from TRBV11-1 and TRBJ2-7, with a possible D match to TRBD2 (6 bases). The germline V and J ends were trimmed by 5 bases and 3 bases, with 20 bases remaining between them. The length of the CDR3 is 16 residues. The germline gives CDR1 SGHAT, CDR2 FQDESV (reference sequence). The CDR3 loop is CASSPSRGRENYEQYF. As DNA, the CDR3 is TGTGCCAGCAGCCCTAGCCGAGGGCGGGAAAACTACGAGCAGTACTTC.

The V and J genes are TRBV5-4 and TRBJ2-7; TRBD1 matches at 11 bases. The CDR3 covers 13 residues. In germline, CDR1 is SGHNT, CDR2 YYREEE (reference sequence). V trimming: 3 bases; J trimming: 6 bases; junction bases outside the gene matches: 2. The CDR3 DNA reads TGTGCCAGCAGCTGGGACAGGGGGTTCGAGCAGTACTTC. This encodes CASSWDRGFEQYF.

The chain employs TRBV27 and TRBJ1-1, with TRBD1 identical over 11 bases. V dropped 6 bases and J dropped 5; count of bases not matched to a gene: 8. The germline V gene has CDR1 MNHEY and CDR2 SMNVEV (reference sequence). The CDR3 contains 15 residues. Written as DNA, the CDR3 is TGTGCCAGCAGGGCCGGGACAGGGGGGTGGACTGAAGCTTTCTTT. Its protein product is CASRAGTGGWTEAFF.

This chain joins TRBV4-2 and TRBJ2-6; D may be TRBD1 or TRBD2 (6 bases each). V was trimmed by 4 bases and J by 2 bases, leaving 12 bases between them. The CDR3 is made up of 16 amino acids. Germline V gives CDR1 LGHNA, CDR2 YNFKEQ. The CDR3 DNA sequence: TGTGCCAGCAGCCCGGAGGGGGGCGCTGGGGCCAACGTCCTGACTTTC. This sequence encodes CASSPEGGAGANVLTF.

This sequence joins TRBV2 and TRBJ1-1; D might be TRBD1 (5 bases). Trimming stripped 1 base from V and 1 base from J, with 10 bases between. The CDR3 length is 15 residues. Germline V gene data show CDR1 as SNHLY and CDR2 as FYNNEI. CDR3 protein: CASSEVMGQNTEAFF. The CDR3 region has the DNA TGTGCCAGCAGTGAAGTCATGGGGCAGAACACTGAAGCTTTCTTT.

V and J are TRBV27 and TRBJ1-1; D is unresolved. Trimming pared 4 bases from V and 4 bases from J, leaving 7 bases between. The CDR3 has 12 amino acids. Per germline, CDR1 MNHEY and CDR2 SMNVEV (reference sequence). The CDR3 DNA follows: TGTGCCAGCAGTTCAGGACTCACTGAAGCTTTCTTT. Translating gives CASSSGLTEAFF.

On this clone: It may be a read error: a sequence one base away is much more abundant. The V gene is TRBV30, the J gene TRBJ1-1; tentatively, D is TRBD1 (5 bases). Germline V CDR1 and CDR2: GTSNPN, SVGIG (reference sequence). V was trimmed by 8 bases and J by 1 base, leaving 17 bases between them. The length of the CDR3 is 14 residues. In DNA, the CDR3 is TGTGCCAGCAGCGCCTCGACAGAGAACACTGAAGCTTTCTTT. Its protein product is CASSASTENTEAFF. Full variable domain (remainder filled in from reference TRBV30 and TRBJ1-1): SQTIHQWPATLVQPVGSPLSLECTVEGTSNPNLYWYRQAAGRGLQLLFYSVGIGQISSEVPQNLSASRPQDRQFILSSKKLLLSDSGFYLCASSASTENTEAFFGQGTRLTVV.

The chain carries TRBV7-3 and TRBJ2-7; TRBD2 is a possible D gene (6 bases). V was pared by 2 bases and J by 2 bases, with 19 bases between. Germline V lookup: CDR1 SGHTA, CDR2 FQGTGA. This CDR3 contains 17 residues. For the CDR3, the DNA is TGTGCCAGCAGCTTAGGGCCAATCCCTAGCGTGCCCTACGAGCAGTACTTC. Translated, it gives CASSLGPIPSVPYEQYF.

The rearrangement uses TRBV2 and TRBJ2-3, with a weak D call TRBD2 (5 bases). CDR3 size: 14 residues. V gave up 6 bases and J gave up 2 bases, with 12 bases separating them. Germline CDR1 SNHLY, CDR2 FYNNEI. CDR3 region: CASRRRGFTDTQYF. For the CDR3, the DNA is TGTGCCAGCAGGAGGAGAGGGTTCACAGATACGCAGTATTTT.

In this sample, this clone turned up a few times. The chain employs TRBV7-2 and TRBJ1-6, with a tentative D call TRBD1 (6 bases). CDR1 SGHTA and CDR2 FQGNSA come from the germline V gene. This CDR3 is built from 15 residues. Trimming took 5 bases from V and 3 from J, leaving 11 bases between them. For the CDR3, the DNA is TGTGCCAGCAGCGTCCGGGACAACTATAATTCACCCCTCCACTTT. Protein: CASSVRDNYNSPLHF.